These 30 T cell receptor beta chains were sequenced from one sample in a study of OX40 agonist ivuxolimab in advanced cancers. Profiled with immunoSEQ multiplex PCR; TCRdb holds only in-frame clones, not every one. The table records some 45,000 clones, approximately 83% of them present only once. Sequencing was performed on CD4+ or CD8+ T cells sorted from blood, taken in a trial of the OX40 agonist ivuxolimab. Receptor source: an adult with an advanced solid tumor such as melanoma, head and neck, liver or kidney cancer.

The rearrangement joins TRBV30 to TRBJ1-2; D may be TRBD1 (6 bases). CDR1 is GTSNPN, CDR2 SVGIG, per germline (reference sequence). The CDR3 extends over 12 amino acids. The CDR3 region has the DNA TGTGCATTCGCCAGGGGAGCCTATGGCTACACCTTC. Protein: CAFARGAYGYTF.

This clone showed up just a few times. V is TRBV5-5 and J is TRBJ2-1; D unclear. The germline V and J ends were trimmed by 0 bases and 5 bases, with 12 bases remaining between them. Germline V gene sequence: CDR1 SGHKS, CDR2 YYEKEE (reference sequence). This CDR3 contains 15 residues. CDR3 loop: CASSLGSRLDNEQFF. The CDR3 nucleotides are TGTGCCAGCAGCTTGGGTTCTAGATTAGACAATGAGCAGTTCTTC.

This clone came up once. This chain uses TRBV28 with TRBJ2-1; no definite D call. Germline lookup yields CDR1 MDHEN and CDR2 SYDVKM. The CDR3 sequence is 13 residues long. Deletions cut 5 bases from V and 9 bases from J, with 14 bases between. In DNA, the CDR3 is TGTGCCAGCAGTGGTGAGAGTTGGGGTGAGCAGTTCTTC. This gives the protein CASSGESWGEQFF.

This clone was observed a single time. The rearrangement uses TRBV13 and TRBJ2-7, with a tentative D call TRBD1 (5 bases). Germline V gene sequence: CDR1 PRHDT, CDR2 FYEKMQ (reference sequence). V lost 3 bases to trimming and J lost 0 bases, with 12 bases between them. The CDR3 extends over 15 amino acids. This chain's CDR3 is CASSFTGKSSYEQYF. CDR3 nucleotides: TGTGCCAGCAGCTTCACAGGCAAGAGCTCCTACGAGCAGTACTTC.

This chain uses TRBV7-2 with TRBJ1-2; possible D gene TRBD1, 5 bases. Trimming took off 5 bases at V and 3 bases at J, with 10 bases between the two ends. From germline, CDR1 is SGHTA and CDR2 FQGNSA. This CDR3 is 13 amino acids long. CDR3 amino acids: CASSPQGYYGYTF. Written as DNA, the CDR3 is TGTGCCAGCAGCCCCCAGGGATACTATGGCTACACCTTC. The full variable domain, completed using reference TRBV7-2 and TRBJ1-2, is GAGVSQSPSNKVTEKGKDVELRCDPISGHTALYWYRQSLGQGLEFLIYFQGNSAPDKSGLPSDRFSAERTGGSVSTLTIQRTQQEDSAVYLCASSPQGYYGYTFGSGTRLTVV.

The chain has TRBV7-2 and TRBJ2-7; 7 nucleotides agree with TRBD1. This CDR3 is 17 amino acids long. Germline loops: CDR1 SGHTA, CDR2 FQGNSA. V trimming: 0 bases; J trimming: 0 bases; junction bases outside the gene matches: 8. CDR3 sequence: CASSLARDSGNSYEQYF. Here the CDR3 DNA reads TGTGCCAGCAGCTTAGCCCGGGACAGCGGAAACTCCTACGAGCAGTACTTC.

The CDR3 loop is CASSQGRSEVNTEAFF. CDR3 nucleotides: TGCGCCAGCAGCCAAGGTCGATCAGAAGTGAACACTGAAGCTTTCTTT. The V gene is TRBV4-1, the J gene TRBJ1-1; D remains unclear. Germline V gene lookup returns CDR1 MGHRA and CDR2 YSYEKL. V lost 1 base, J lost 0 bases, and 12 bases lay in between. The CDR3 runs 16 residues.

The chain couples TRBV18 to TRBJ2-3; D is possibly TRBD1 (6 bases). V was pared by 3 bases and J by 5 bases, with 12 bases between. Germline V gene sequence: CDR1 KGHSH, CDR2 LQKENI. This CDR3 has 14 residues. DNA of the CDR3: TGTGCCAGCTCACCCACGGTAGGGGGAGATACGCAGTATTTT. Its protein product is CASSPTVGGDTQYF. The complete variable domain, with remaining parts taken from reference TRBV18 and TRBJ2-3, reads NAGVMQNPRHLVRRRGQEARLRCSPMKGHSHVYWYRQLPEEGLKFMVYLQKENIIDESGMPKERFSAEFPKEGPSILRIQQVVRGDSAAYFCASSPTVGGDTQYFGPGTRLTVL.

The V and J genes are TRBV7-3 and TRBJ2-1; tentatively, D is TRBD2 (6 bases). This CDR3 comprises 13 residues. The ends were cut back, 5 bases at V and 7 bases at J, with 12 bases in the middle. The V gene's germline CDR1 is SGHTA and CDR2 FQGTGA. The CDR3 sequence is CASSIYGGNEQFF. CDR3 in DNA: TGTGCCAGCAGCATTTACGGGGGAAATGAGCAGTTCTTC.

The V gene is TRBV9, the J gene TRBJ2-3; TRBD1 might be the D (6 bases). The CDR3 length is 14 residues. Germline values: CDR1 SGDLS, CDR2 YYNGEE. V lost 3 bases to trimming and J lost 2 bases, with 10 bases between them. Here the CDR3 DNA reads TGTGCCAGCAGCGGACCGGGACACACAGATACGCAGTATTTT. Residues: CASSGPGHTDTQYF.

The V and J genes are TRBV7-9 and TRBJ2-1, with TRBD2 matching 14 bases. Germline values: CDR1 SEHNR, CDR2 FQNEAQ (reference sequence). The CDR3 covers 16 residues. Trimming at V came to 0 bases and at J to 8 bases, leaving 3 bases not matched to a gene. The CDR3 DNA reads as TGTGCCAGCAGCTTAGCGGGACTAGCGGGAGTTGATGAGCAGTTCTTC. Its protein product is CASSLAGLAGVDEQFF.

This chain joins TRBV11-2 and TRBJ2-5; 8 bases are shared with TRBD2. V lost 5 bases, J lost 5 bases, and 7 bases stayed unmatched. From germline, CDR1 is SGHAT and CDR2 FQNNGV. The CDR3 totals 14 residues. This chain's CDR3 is CASSRSGARETQYF. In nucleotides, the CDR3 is TGTGCCAGCAGCCGTAGCGGGGCCCGGGAGACCCAGTACTTC.

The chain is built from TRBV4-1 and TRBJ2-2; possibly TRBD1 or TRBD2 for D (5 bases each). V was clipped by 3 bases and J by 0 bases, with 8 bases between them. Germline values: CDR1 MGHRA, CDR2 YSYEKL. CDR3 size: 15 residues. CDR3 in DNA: TGCGCCAGCAGCCAGGGGGTCCCGAACACCGGGGAGCTGTTTTTT. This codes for CASSQGVPNTGELFF.

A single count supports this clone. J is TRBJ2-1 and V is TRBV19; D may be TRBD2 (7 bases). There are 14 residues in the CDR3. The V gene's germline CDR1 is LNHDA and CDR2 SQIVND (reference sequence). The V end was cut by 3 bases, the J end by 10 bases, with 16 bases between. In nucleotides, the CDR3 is TGTGCCAGTAGTATCCCAAGGGGGGGCCGGGAGCAGTTCTTC. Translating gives CASSIPRGGREQFF.

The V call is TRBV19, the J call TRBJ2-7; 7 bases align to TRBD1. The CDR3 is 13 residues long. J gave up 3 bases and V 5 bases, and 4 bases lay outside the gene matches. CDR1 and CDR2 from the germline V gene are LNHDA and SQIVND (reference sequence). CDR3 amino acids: CASSLTGSYEQYF. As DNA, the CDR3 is TGTGCCAGTAGTCTGACAGGGAGCTACGAGCAGTACTTC.

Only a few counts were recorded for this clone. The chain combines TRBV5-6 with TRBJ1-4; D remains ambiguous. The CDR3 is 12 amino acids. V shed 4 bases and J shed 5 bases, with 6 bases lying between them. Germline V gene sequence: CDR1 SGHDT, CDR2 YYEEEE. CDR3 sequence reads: CASSRPNEKLFF. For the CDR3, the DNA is TGTGCCAGCAGCCGGCCGAATGAAAAACTGTTTTTT.

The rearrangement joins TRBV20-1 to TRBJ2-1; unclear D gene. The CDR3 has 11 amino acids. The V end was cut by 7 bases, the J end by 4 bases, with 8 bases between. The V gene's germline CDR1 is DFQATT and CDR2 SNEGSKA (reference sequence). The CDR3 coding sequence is TGCAGTGTTTTCCTTTACAATGAGCAGTTCTTC. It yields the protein CSVFLYNEQFF.

CDR3 residues: CASSPGSNEQFF. The CDR3 DNA reads as TGTGCCAGCAGCCCGGGAAGCAATGAGCAGTTCTTC. The V call is TRBV11-1, the J call TRBJ2-1; weak D call: TRBD2 (5 bases). Germline V gene sequence: CDR1 SGHAT, CDR2 FQDESV (reference sequence). The ends were cut back, 5 bases at V and 6 bases at J, with 8 bases in the middle. This CDR3 has 12 residues.

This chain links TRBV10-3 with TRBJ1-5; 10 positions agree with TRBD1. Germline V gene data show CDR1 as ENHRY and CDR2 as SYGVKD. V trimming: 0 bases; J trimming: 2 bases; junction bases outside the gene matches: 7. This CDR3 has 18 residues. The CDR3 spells CAISESPTGGVGNQPQHF. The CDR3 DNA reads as TGTGCCATCAGTGAGTCGCCGACAGGGGGCGTCGGCAATCAGCCCCAGCATTTT.

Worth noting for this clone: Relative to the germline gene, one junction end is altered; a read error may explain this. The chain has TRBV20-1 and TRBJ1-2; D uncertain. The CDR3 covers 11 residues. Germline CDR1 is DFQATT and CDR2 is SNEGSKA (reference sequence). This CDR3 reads CSAREFGNLAF. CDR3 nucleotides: TGCAGTGCTAGGGAATTCGGAAATTTAGCCTTC.

CDR3: CASSAKGTKRTDTQYF. The CDR3 coding sequence is TGTGCCAGCAGTGCCAAAGGGACTAAACGCACAGATACGCAGTATTTT. The chain couples TRBV27 to TRBJ2-3; TRBD2 agrees at 7 bases. Per the germline V gene, CDR1 is MNHEY and CDR2 is SMNVEV (reference sequence). The length of the CDR3 is 16 residues. The V gene end was trimmed by 5 bases and the J gene end by 1 base; junction bases not matched to a gene: 9.

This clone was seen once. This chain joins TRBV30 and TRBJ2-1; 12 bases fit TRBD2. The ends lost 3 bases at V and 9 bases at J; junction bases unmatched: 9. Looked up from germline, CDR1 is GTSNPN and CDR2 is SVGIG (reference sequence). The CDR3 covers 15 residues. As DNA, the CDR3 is TGTGCCTGGAGGGCGCTAGCGGGGGGGCGAGGTGAGCAGTTCTTC. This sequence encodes CAWRALAGGRGEQFF.

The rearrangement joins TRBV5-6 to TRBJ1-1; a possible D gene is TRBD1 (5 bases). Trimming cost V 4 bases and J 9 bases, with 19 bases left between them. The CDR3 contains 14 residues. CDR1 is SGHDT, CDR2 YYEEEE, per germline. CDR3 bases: TGTGCCAGCAGCGGGGGGACGGGGCAGGTGAAAGCTTTCTTT. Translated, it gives CASSGGTGQVKAFF.

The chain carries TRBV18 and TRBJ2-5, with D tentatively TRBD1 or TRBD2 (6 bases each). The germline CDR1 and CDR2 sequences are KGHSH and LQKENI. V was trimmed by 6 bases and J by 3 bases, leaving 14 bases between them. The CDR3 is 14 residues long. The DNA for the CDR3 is TGTGCCAGCTCCCTGAGGGGGGTAGAAGAGACCCAGTACTTC. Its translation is CASSLRGVEETQYF.

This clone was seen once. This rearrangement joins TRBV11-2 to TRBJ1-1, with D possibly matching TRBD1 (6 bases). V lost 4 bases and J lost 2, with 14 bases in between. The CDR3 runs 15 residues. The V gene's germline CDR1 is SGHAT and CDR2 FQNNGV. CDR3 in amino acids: CASSYWGQGNTEAFF. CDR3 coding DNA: TGTGCCAGCAGCTACTGGGGGCAGGGAAACACTGAAGCTTTCTTT.

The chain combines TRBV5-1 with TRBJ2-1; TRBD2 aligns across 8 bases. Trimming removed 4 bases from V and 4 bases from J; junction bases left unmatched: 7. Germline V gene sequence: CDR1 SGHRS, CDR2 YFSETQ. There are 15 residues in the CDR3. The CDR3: CASSPLTSGYNEQFF. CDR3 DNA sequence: TGCGCCAGCAGCCCCCTTACTAGCGGATACAATGAGCAGTTCTTC.

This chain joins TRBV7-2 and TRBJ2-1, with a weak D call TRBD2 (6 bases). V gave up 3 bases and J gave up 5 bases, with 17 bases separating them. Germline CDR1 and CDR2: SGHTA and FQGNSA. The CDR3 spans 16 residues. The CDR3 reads CASSFSGPQRNNEQFF. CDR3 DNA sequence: TGTGCCAGCAGCTTTAGCGGCCCCCAGAGGAACAATGAGCAGTTCTTC.

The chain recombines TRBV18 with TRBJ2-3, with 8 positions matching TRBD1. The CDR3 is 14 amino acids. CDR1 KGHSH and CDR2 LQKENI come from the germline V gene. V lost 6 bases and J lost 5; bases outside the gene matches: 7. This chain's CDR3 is CASSPGQVRDTQYF. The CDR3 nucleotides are TGTGCCAGCTCTCCGGGACAGGTACGAGATACGCAGTATTTT.

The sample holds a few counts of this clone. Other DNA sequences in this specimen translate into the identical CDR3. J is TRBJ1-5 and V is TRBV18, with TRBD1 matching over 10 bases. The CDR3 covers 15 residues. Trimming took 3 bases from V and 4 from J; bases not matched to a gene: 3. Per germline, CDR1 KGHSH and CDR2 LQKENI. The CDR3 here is CASSPQGQGNQPQHF. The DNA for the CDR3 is TGTGCCAGCTCACCGCAGGGACAGGGGAATCAGCCCCAGCATTTT.

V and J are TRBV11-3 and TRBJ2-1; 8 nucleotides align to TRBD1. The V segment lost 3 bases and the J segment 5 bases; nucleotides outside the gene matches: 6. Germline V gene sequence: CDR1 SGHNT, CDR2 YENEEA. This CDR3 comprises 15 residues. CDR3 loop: CASSLTGAMNNEQFF. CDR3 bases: TGTGCCAGCAGCTTGACAGGGGCCATGAACAATGAGCAGTTCTTC.